A selection of T cell receptor beta chains follows, all from one sample in a study of CD8+ T cells in alopecia areata. Generated by immunoSEQ multiplex PCR, the TCRdb table keeps only in-frame clones and is missing some. The sample carries 90,000 to 150,000 clones, 53% recorded once. The specimen was CD4+ T cells sorted from blood, collected at week 4, from a patient treated with tofacitinib. These receptors came from a human donor with alopecia areata. The CDR3 runs from the conserved cysteine through the conserved F or W. Fields, in order: clone size, CDR3 length, D gene, V gene, J gene, CDR3 protein, CDR3 DNA. A D gene is named only where the DNA matches it firmly. Where a row states a size, it is once, few, many or the class of an expanded clone; other rows omit it.

NA,15,NA,TRBV5-1,TRBJ1-5,CASSSLPGLNQPQHF,TGCGCCAGCAGCTCGCTTCCGGGACTAAATCAGCCCCAGCATTTT
few,13,TRBD1,TRBV2,TRBJ2-5,CASKDRGQETQYF,TGTGCCAGCAAGGACAGGGGGCAAGAGACCCAGTACTTC
NA,14,NA,TRBV6-5,TRBJ2-7,CATHKGTGGYEQYF,TGTGCCACACATAAAGGGACGGGTGGCTACGAGCAGTACTTC
few,13,TRBD1,TRBV30,TRBJ2-5,CAWSIGQGETQYF,TGTGCCTGGAGTATCGGACAGGGGGAGACCCAGTACTTC
NA,13,NA,TRBV23-1,TRBJ1-1,CASSRQSNTEAFF,TGCGCCAGCAGTCGGCAATCGAACACTGAAGCTTTCTTT
NA,11,NA,TRBV30,TRBJ2-1,CAWSVRDEQFF,TGTGCCTGGAGTGTAAGGGATGAGCAGTTCTTC
NA,16,TRBD1,TRBV19,TRBJ2-1,CASSRRDRGTYNEQFF,TGTGCCAGTAGTAGGCGGGACAGGGGAACCTACAATGAGCAGTTCTTC
NA,14,NA,TRBV29-1,TRBJ2-1,CSVEVLGKYNEQFF,TGCAGCGTTGAAGTCCTGGGCAAGTACAATGAGCAGTTCTTC
NA,15,NA,TRBV27,TRBJ1-2,CASSSTGGASYGYTF,TGTGCCAGCAGCTCCACGGGGGGGGCGAGCTATGGCTACACCTTC
NA,10,NA,TRBV6-6,TRBJ1-2,CASSSQIYTF,TGTGCCAGCAGTTCACAGATCTACACCTTC
NA,14,NA,TRBV30,TRBJ1-2,CAWSGGGSAYGYTF,TGTGCCTGGAGTGGGGGGGGCTCCGCCTATGGCTACACCTTC
few,16,NA,TRBV4-2,TRBJ2-3,CASSRGGGVVTDTQYF,TGTGCCAGCAGCCGCGGTGGAGGGGTCGTCACAGATACGCAGTATTTT
NA,13,NA,TRBV29-1,TRBJ2-1,CSVRSGSLGEQFF,TGCAGCGTTCGCTCGGGGTCGCTCGGTGAGCAGTTCTTC
NA,16,NA,TRBV19,TRBJ2-3,CASSMRGGVATDTQYF,TGTGCCAGTAGTATGAGAGGGGGAGTAGCTACAGATACGCAGTATTTT
few,12,NA,TRBV11-2,TRBJ2-1,CASSLAGNEQFF,TGTGCCAGCAGCTTAGCAGGGAATGAGCAGTTCTTC
NA,13,NA,TRBV2,TRBJ2-3,CASETGVADTQYF,TGTGCCAGCGAGACGGGGGTCGCAGATACGCAGTATTTT
NA,13,TRBD1,TRBV29-1,TRBJ2-5,CSVDDQGQGTQYF,TGCAGCGTCGACGATCAGGGACAGGGGACCCAGTACTTC
NA,16,TRBD2,TRBV5-1,TRBJ2-2,CASSPPGLAGVRELFF,TGCGCCAGCAGCCCCCCGGGACTAGCGGGAGTGAGGGAGCTGTTTTTT